Presented here are 9 T cell receptor beta chains from one specimen sequenced in a study of technical replicates of blood from a few donors (dated 2017 in TCRdb). The receptor library was made with the immunoSEQ multiplex PCR assay. Drawn from immuneACCESS, this table holds only the in-frame rearrangements with V and J called that TCRdb kept. Clones are partly lost; checked studies trace under half to an unresolved V gene and leave the rest unexplained. For this sample there are tens of thousands of clones; over 85% appear just once. The ten largest clonotypes hold about 0.4% of the sample. The sample was T cells isolated from PBMCs. Receptors originate from a human donor in good health.

The chain is built from TRBV5-4 and TRBJ2-1; D gene unclear. This CDR3 contains 14 residues. Germline V gene lookup returns CDR1 SGHNT and CDR2 YYREEE (reference sequence). Between the trimmed V and J ends, which lost 4 bases and 4 bases, there was a span of 12 bases. Here the CDR3 reads CASSPSTDYNEQFF. In DNA form, the CDR3 reads TGTGCCAGCAGCCCTAGTACGGATTACAATGAGCAGTTCTTC.

This clone was counted a single time. V is TRBV2 and J is TRBJ2-7; 8 nucleotides line up with TRBD2. The CDR3 runs 16 residues. The germline CDR1 and CDR2 sequences are SNHLY and FYNNEI. Trimming removed 11 bases from V and 6 bases from J; junction bases left unmatched: 21. CDR3 nucleotide sequence: TGTGCCTCTCGAGCGGGAGCCTATTCTATTTCATCCGAGCAGTACTTC. Translating it yields CASRAGAYSISSEQYF.

The V call is TRBV6-4, the J call TRBJ1-2; D is ambiguous. Trimming cost V 5 bases and J 2 bases, with 12 bases left between them. This CDR3 region has 14 residues. Germline CDR1 MRHNA, CDR2 SNTAGT. The CDR3: CASSPSPGNYGYTF. The CDR3 bases are TGTGCCAGCAGTCCCTCCCCGGGGAACTATGGCTACACCTTC.

V is TRBV10-3 and J is TRBJ2-2, with a tentative D call TRBD1 (6 bases). Trimming removed 0 bases from V and 7 bases from J, with 18 bases in between. The germline CDR1 and CDR2 sequences are ENHRY and SYGVKD. The CDR3 covers 17 residues. The CDR3 sequence: CAISESQQGQEGGELFF. CDR3 DNA: TGTGCCATCAGTGAGTCCCAACAGGGACAAGAGGGCGGGGAGCTGTTTTTT.

The chain couples TRBV6-5 to TRBJ1-5; possibly TRBD1 for D (6 bases). Germline-derived CDR1 and CDR2 are MNHEY and SVGAGI. Deletions cut 6 bases from V and 6 bases from J, with 15 bases between. The CDR3 has 14 amino acids. Here the CDR3 reads CASRAGTLTQPQHF. The CDR3 DNA reads TGTGCCAGCAGAGCCGGGACACTCACTCAGCCCCAGCATTTT.

In DNA form, the CDR3 reads TGTGCCAGCTCCCTAGGACTAGCGGGTGTCTCCTACAATGAGCAGTTCTTC. It specifies CASSLGLAGVSYNEQFF. This sequence joins TRBV18 and TRBJ2-1, with 11 bases lining up with TRBD2. V lost 6 bases to trimming and J lost 0 bases; unmatched junction nucleotides: 7. Per germline, CDR1 KGHSH and CDR2 LQKENI. The CDR3 runs 17 residues. Looking up the rest from reference TRBV18 and TRBJ2-1 gives the full variable domain: NAGVMQNPRHLVRRRGQEARLRCSPMKGHSHVYWYRQLPEEGLKFMVYLQKENIIDESGMPKERFSAEFPKEGPSILRIQQVVRGDSAAYFCASSLGLAGVSYNEQFFGPGTRLTVL.

For this clone: Other nucleotide sequences in the sample specify the same CDR3. The chain recombines TRBV10-3 with TRBJ1-1; weak D call: TRBD1 (5 bases). V was cut by 0 bases and J by 7 bases, with 9 bases left in between. This CDR3 region has 13 residues. CDR1 ENHRY and CDR2 SYGVKD come from the germline V gene. The CDR3 here is CAISESTRGEAFF. CDR3 in DNA: TGTGCCATCAGTGAGTCGACAAGGGGTGAAGCTTTCTTT.

The chain combines TRBV6-5 with TRBJ2-7; 8 bases are shared with TRBD1. This CDR3 region has 13 residues. Germline lookup yields CDR1 MNHEY and CDR2 SVGAGI. The J segment lost 6 bases and the V segment lost 7 bases, leaving 8 bases of the junction unmatched. Written as DNA, the CDR3 is TGTGCCAGCACCCCGACAGGGGTCAGCGAGCAGTACTTC. It yields the protein CASTPTGVSEQYF.

The genes are TRBV5-4 and TRBJ2-3, with 11 bases matching TRBD2. The germline gives CDR1 SGHNT, CDR2 YYREEE (reference sequence). V lost 4 bases, J lost 3 bases, and 4 bases stayed unmatched. This CDR3 comprises 15 residues. The CDR3 loop reads CASSRTSGRTDTQYF. In DNA form, the CDR3 reads TGTGCCAGCAGCCGTACTAGCGGGAGAACAGATACGCAGTATTTT.